Sequencing of this T cell receptor beta chain was carried out in a study of OX40 agonist ivuxolimab in advanced cancers. At the level of the study: Ivuxolimab, an antibody that agonizes OX40 (CD134), was administered to the patients. Eligibility rules accepted prior anti-PD-1, anti-PD-L1 or anti-CTLA-4 therapy, and around 43% had some. Regarding the study as a whole: Average numbers of expanded clones were greater in CD8+ T cells than in CD4+. In the 0.1 to 3.0 mg/kg range, CD4+ and CD8+ blood T cells had expanded clonally by week 6.

This clone has just one count. The antigen is not known. V was trimmed by 0 bases and J by 0 bases, leaving 6 bases between them. This CDR3 has 15 residues. Germline CDR1 and CDR2: SGHRS and YFSETQ. Sequenced by immunoSEQ multiplex PCR; TCRdb stores in-frame clones only, minus some. The profile shows approximately 70,000 clones, roughly 80% of them singletons. The input for sequencing was CD4+ or CD8+ T cells sorted from blood, taken in a trial of the OX40 agonist ivuxolimab. The V gene is TRBV5-1, the J gene TRBJ2-2; D gene ambiguous. The clonotype was recovered from an adult with an advanced solid tumor such as melanoma, head and neck, liver or kidney cancer. The CDR3 sequence is CASSLVATNTGELFF. CDR3 DNA: TGCGCCAGCAGCTTGGTGGCCACGAACACCGGGGAGCTGTTTTTT.